The rows below give T cell receptor beta chains drawn from one sample of a study of blood T cell repertoires in COVID-19. TCRdb's copy holds only in-frame clones and misses some; the assay was immunoSEQ multiplex PCR. The repertoire consists of approximately 210,000 clones, with 84% occurring once and the leading ten covering about 7.8%. The sample comprised peripheral blood. The receptors derive from a woman of 80 years or more with COVID-19, enrolled during active disease. The CDR3 runs from the conserved cysteine through the conserved F or W. Each record gives: J gene, clone size, D gene, V gene, CDR3 DNA, CDR3 protein. A D gene is named only where the DNA matches it firmly. Clone size is given for some rows only: seen once, a few or many times, or a class if the clone is expanded.

J: TRBJ2-2
size: -
D: TRBD1
V: TRBV11-2
DNA: TGTGCCAGCAGCTTTGCCCAGGGACAGGGTGACACCGGGGAGCTGTTTTTT
CDR3: CASSFAQGQGDTGELFF

J: TRBJ1-2
size: -
D: TRBD1
V: TRBV19
DNA: TGTGCCAGTAGTACGGGACAGGACTATGGCTACACCTTC
CDR3: CASSTGQDYGYTF

J: TRBJ1-2
size: once
D: -
V: TRBV7-2
DNA: TGTGCCAGCAGCCCGCCGGGGATGGGCTATGGCTACACCTTC
CDR3: CASSPPGMGYGYTF

J: TRBJ2-3
size: -
D: TRBD2
V: TRBV7-9
DNA: TGTGCCAGCAGCCCAGGACTAGCGGGTAGCACAGATACGCAGTATTTT
CDR3: CASSPGLAGSTDTQYF

J: TRBJ2-7
size: -
D: TRBD1
V: TRBV3-1/TRBV3-2
DNA: TGTGCCAGCAGCCAGACAGGGGGGACCTACGAGCAGTACTTC
CDR3: CASSQTGGTYEQYF

J: TRBJ1-2
size: once
D: -
V: TRBV6-6
DNA: TGTGCCAGCAGTTCGAGAACAGATTCTAACTATGGCTACACCTTC
CDR3: CASSSRTDSNYGYTF

J: TRBJ1-2
size: -
D: -
V: TRBV20-1
DNA: TGCAGTGCACGGACAGCCGCGGGCTACACCTTC
CDR3: CSARTAAGYTF

J: TRBJ2-7
size: once
D: TRBD1
V: TRBV3-1/TRBV3-2
DNA: TGTGCCAGCAGCTCTCGGACAGGTCTTTGGTACTTC
CDR3: CASSSRTGLWYF

J: TRBJ2-2
size: -
D: -
V: TRBV7-2
DNA: TGTGCCAGCAGCTCAACGCGGACCGGGGAGCTGTTTTTT
CDR3: CASSSTRTGELFF

J: TRBJ1-1
size: -
D: TRBD1
V: TRBV7-9
DNA: TGTGCCAGCAGCTTAGACAGGGGGGCTTTCTTT
CDR3: CASSLDRGAFF

J: TRBJ2-2
size: -
D: -
V: TRBV11-1
DNA: TGTGCCAGCAGCTTAGTGTCAGGACTGGCCAGGGAGCTGTTTTTT
CDR3: CASSLVSGLARELFF

J: TRBJ2-4
size: once
D: -
V: TRBV18
DNA: TGTGCCAGCTCACCACCTAGCGGTTTAGCCAAAAACATTCAGTACTTC
CDR3: CASSPPSGLAKNIQYF

J: TRBJ2-7
size: -
D: TRBD1
V: TRBV6-5
DNA: TGTGCCAGCAGTTACACTGGACAGGGTCCATACGAGCAGTACTTC
CDR3: CASSYTGQGPYEQYF

J: TRBJ1-5
size: once
D: -
V: TRBV7-9
DNA: TGTGCCAGCAGCCTCGACGGGAATCAGCCCCAGCATTTT
CDR3: CASSLDGNQPQHF

J: TRBJ1-1
size: -
D: TRBD1
V: TRBV19
DNA: TGTGCCAGTACCCGACAGGGGGGCACTGAAGCTTTCTTT
CDR3: CASTRQGGTEAFF

J: TRBJ2-5
size: once
D: TRBD2
V: TRBV5-4
DNA: TGTGCCAGCAGCCTTAGTAGCGGGACTCAAGAGACCCAGTACTTC
CDR3: CASSLSSGTQETQYF

J: TRBJ1-4
size: -
D: -
V: TRBV7-2
DNA: TGTGCCAGCAGCTTACCCTCGGGTAGGGGTGAAAAACTGTTTTTT
CDR3: CASSLPSGRGEKLFF

J: TRBJ2-3
size: once
D: -
V: TRBV10-3
DNA: TGTGCCATCGGAGACGTGGCAGATACGCAGTATTTT
CDR3: CAIGDVADTQYF

J: TRBJ1-2
size: -
D: -
V: TRBV10-1
DNA: TGCGCCAGCAGTGCGACAGGACGGTATGGCTACACCTTC
CDR3: CASSATGRYGYTF

J: TRBJ1-3
size: -
D: -
V: TRBV3-1/TRBV3-2
DNA: TGTGCCAGCAGCCAAGATCTTCCGGGAAACACCATATATTTT
CDR3: CASSQDLPGNTIYF

J: TRBJ1-1
size: -
D: -
V: TRBV2
DNA: TGTGCCAGCAGTGAATCAGGGATAATCACTGAAGCTTTCTTT
CDR3: CASSESGIITEAFF

J: TRBJ2-3
size: -
D: TRBD2
V: TRBV3-1/TRBV3-2
DNA: TGTGCCAGCAGCCCCAGTTGGTCGGGCCTAGCGGGGAGGGATACGCAGTATTTT
CDR3: CASSPSWSGLAGRDTQYF

J: TRBJ1-5
size: -
D: TRBD1
V: TRBV6-5
DNA: TGTGCCAGTAGACAGGGGATTCAGCCCCAGCATTTT
CDR3: CASRQGIQPQHF

J: TRBJ1-1
size: once
D: -
V: TRBV5-1
DNA: TGCGCCAGCAGCGCTGAGGAGAACACTGAAGCTTTCTTT
CDR3: CASSAEENTEAFF

J: TRBJ2-7
size: -
D: -
V: TRBV5-1
DNA: TGCGCCAGCAGCTTGAACCAAGGACACCAGTACTTC
CDR3: CASSLNQGHQYF

J: TRBJ2-7
size: -
D: -
V: TRBV19
DNA: TGTGCCAGTAGCAACACAGGGTCTGTCGAGCAGTACTTC
CDR3: CASSNTGSVEQYF

J: TRBJ1-1
size: -
D: TRBD1
V: TRBV10-1
DNA: TGCGCCAGCAGTGATCTCGCGTCGACAGGGATCACTGAAGCTTTCTTT
CDR3: CASSDLASTGITEAFF